The 26 T cell receptor beta chains below were found in one sample sequenced in a study of T-cell memory formation after mild COVID-19. TCRdb reprocessed the 5' RACE reads with MiXCR, giving one entry per CDR3 protein. The sample lists fewer than 650,000 distinct CDR3 sequences, about 22% occurring once. The sequencing sample was made of PBMCs or a T cell subset sorted from them (not recorded which). The receptors shown here come from an adult woman who had mild COVID-19 (a few samples of this study predate the infection). Cell type and time point are not known.

This clonotype is a singleton in its sample. The chain combines TRBV9 with TRBJ2-7; 7 bases map to TRBD2. Germline values: CDR1 SGDLS, CDR2 YYNGEE. V dropped 3 bases and J dropped 2; count of bases not matched to a gene: 5. This CDR3 comprises 14 residues. This chain's CDR3 is CASSEWDYTYEQYF. The CDR3 DNA is TGTGCCAGCAGCGAATGGGACTACACCTACGAGCAGTACTTC.

This chain uses TRBV7-2 with TRBJ2-7, with 9 bases identical to TRBD1. The CDR3 loop spans 15 amino acids. Germline V lookup: CDR1 SGHTA, CDR2 FQGNSA. V lost 6 bases and J lost 5; bases outside the gene matches: 11. In DNA, the CDR3 is TGTGCCAGCAGTCAAGAGGGACAGGGTATCAACGAGCAGTACTTC. Translation gives CASSQEGQGINEQYF.

This clonotype was recorded at least ten times. The chain joins TRBV20-1 to TRBJ2-1; 8 nucleotides align to TRBD2. After removal of 3 bases from V and 3 bases from J, the junction contained 10 bases not matched to a gene. The CDR3 has 16 residues. Germline CDR1 reads DFQATT; CDR2 reads SNEGSKA (reference sequence). CDR3 sequence: CSARGSGRDIYNEQFF. CDR3 nucleotides: TGCAGTGCTAGGGGGAGCGGGAGAGATATCTACAATGAGCAGTTCTTC.

The table lists this clonotype with a few counts. The rearrangement uses TRBV12-3 or TRBV12-4 and TRBJ2-7, with TRBD1 matching over 11 bases. Unmatched junction bases numbered 21, after V lost 5 bases and J lost 3 bases. CDR3 length equals 20 residues. The DNA of the CDR3 is TGTGCCAGCAGTCCTGGACAGTCCGGGACAGGGGGGTCCCACCGCTACGAGCAGTACTTC. This sequence encodes CASSPGQSGTGGSHRYEQYF.

This chain uses TRBV15 with TRBJ1-2, with D possibly matching TRBD1 (6 bases). The CDR3 is made up of 16 amino acids. Germline V lookup: CDR1 LNHNV, CDR2 YYDKDF (reference sequence). The ends were cut back, 0 bases at V and 8 bases at J, with 19 bases in the middle. The CDR3 coding sequence is TGTGCCACCAGCAGAGATCTGACGACAGGCCTTGAGGGCTACACCTTC. Translated: CATSRDLTTGLEGYTF.

In its sample, this clonotype was seen a few times. The rearrangement uses TRBV25-1 and TRBJ2-1, with TRBD2 identical over 8 bases. The CDR3 covers 15 residues. Germline V gene data show CDR1 as MGHDK and CDR2 as SYGVNS. Trimming at V came to 4 bases and at J to 4 bases, leaving 6 bases not matched to a gene. CDR3: CASSAPGGEYNEQFF. The CDR3 coding sequence is TGTGCCAGCAGTGCTCCGGGGGGGGAATACAATGAGCAGTTCTTC.

This clonotype has a single count. CDR3: CASSSQGAYGAFF. The CDR3 bases are TGTGCCAGCAGTTCCCAGGGGGCGTATGGAGCTTTCTTT. The chain uses TRBV12-3 or TRBV12-4 and TRBJ1-1; 8 nucleotides align to TRBD1. V was pared by 4 bases and J by 10 bases, with 8 bases of the junction left unmatched. This CDR3 has 13 residues.

This clonotype was seen more than once but under ten times. The J gene is TRBJ2-3, the V gene TRBV4-2; 11 bases are shared with TRBD2. V lost 0 bases and J lost 14; bases outside the gene matches: 7. Germline CDR1 LGHNA, CDR2 YNFKEQ. The CDR3 runs 14 residues. CDR3 residues: CASSQENSGGGRYF. The CDR3 DNA reads TGTGCCAGCAGCCAAGAAAATAGCGGGGGGGGCCGGTATTTT.

This clonotype occurred a few times. V and J are TRBV12-3 or TRBV12-4 and TRBJ1-5; no reliable D call. Trimming shortened V by 3 bases and J by 7 bases, and 10 bases separated the two germline ends. The CDR3 extends over 13 amino acids. CDR3 sequence (DNA): TGTGCCAGCAGTTTCGGTCAGGCCCAGCCCCAGCATTTT. It codes for CASSFGQAQPQHF.

This clonotype showed up just a few times. This rearrangement joins TRBV6-5 to TRBJ1-4; 11 nucleotides match TRBD1. This CDR3 has 15 residues. Germline V gives CDR1 MNHEY, CDR2 SVGAGI. J was trimmed by 6 bases and V by 2 bases; bases with no gene match: 2. CDR3 loop: CASSYRDRGYEKLFF. DNA of the CDR3: TGTGCCAGCAGTTACCGGGACAGGGGGTATGAAAAACTGTTTTTT.

Here the CDR3 DNA reads TGTGCCAGCAGCTTAGGCTTCGCAGGGGGGCAGGGTGAGCAGTTCTTC. This codes for CASSLGFAGGQGEQFF. The genes are TRBV7-2 and TRBJ2-1, with a tentative D call TRBD1 (7 bases). V lost 1 base and J lost 9, with 19 bases in between. CDR1 SGHTA and CDR2 FQGNSA come from the germline V gene. This CDR3 comprises 16 residues.

This chain uses TRBV12-3 or TRBV12-4 with TRBJ2-1, with D maybe TRBD1 (6 bases). This CDR3 spans 17 amino acids. Trimming took off 5 bases at V and 1 base at J, with 18 bases between the two ends. Here the CDR3 reads CASSLQQGKGSYNEQFF. The CDR3, as DNA: TGTGCCAGCAGTCTCCAACAGGGAAAAGGGTCCTACAATGAGCAGTTCTTC.

In its sample, this clonotype was seen a few times. The V and J genes are TRBV7-8 and TRBJ1-5; D perhaps matches TRBD1 (6 bases). Trimming removed 5 bases at V and 4 bases at J, with 12 bases between. Germline CDR1 reads SGHVS; CDR2 reads FQNEAQ. The CDR3 spans 14 residues. DNA for the CDR3: TGTGCCAGCAGCGTATCACAGGGTAATCAGCCCCAGCATTTT. Residues: CASSVSQGNQPQHF.

This clonotype has just a few counts. V is TRBV9 and J is TRBJ2-7, with no clear D. The CDR3 sequence is 14 residues long. V gave up 0 bases and J gave up 3 bases, with 10 bases separating them. Germline V gene data show CDR1 as SGDLS and CDR2 as YYNGEE. CDR3 bases: TGTGCCAGCAGCGTAGAACTCGGATTCTACGAGCAGTACTTC. This gives the protein CASSVELGFYEQYF. Complete variable domain (other parts from reference TRBV9 and TRBJ2-7): DSGVTQTPKHLITATGQRVTLRCSPRSGDLSVYWYQQSLDQGLQFLIQYYNGEERAKGNILERFSAQQFPDLHSELNLSSLELGDSALYFCASSVELGFYEQYFGPGTRLTVT.

The J gene is TRBJ2-3, the V gene TRBV12-3 or TRBV12-4; unclear D gene. CDR3 length equals 16 residues. Deletions cut 2 bases from V and 2 bases from J, with 14 bases between. The CDR3 reads CASSLLPSRDTDTQYF. The CDR3 DNA reads TGTGCCAGCAGTTTACTGCCCAGCAGAGACACAGATACGCAGTATTTT.

In its sample, this clonotype was seen a few times. The chain combines TRBV29-1 with TRBJ2-1; perhaps D is TRBD1 or TRBD2 (5 bases each). The CDR3 totals 14 residues. V lost 6 bases, J lost 10 bases, and 22 bases lay in between. From germline, CDR1 is SQVTM and CDR2 ANQGSEA. The CDR3 DNA reads as TGCAGCGTGCCCCGGGACGGGCGGTTGAGAGAGCAGTTCTTC. This gives the protein CSVPRDGRLREQFF.

The chain has TRBV9 and TRBJ2-2; the match to TRBD1 covers 8 bases. The ends lost 1 base at V and 0 bases at J; junction bases unmatched: 5. This CDR3 is built from 17 residues. CDR1 SGDLS and CDR2 YYNGEE come from the germline V gene. The DNA of the CDR3 is TGTGCCAGCAGCGTACGCCCGGACAGGGCGAACACCGGGGAGCTGTTTTTT. This gives the protein CASSVRPDRANTGELFF.

This clonotype was detected a few times. V is TRBV5-1 and J is TRBJ1-4; a possible D gene is TRBD1 (5 bases). V was clipped by 5 bases and J by 3 bases, with 14 bases between them. Germline CDR1 reads SGHRS; CDR2 reads YFSETQ. The length of the CDR3 is 15 residues. The DNA for the CDR3 is TGCGCCAGCAGAACCGTAGGGGCGGCTAATGAAAAACTGTTTTTT. This gives the protein CASRTVGAANEKLFF.

At least ten counts were recorded for this clonotype. J is TRBJ2-7 and V is TRBV12-3 or TRBV12-4, with D uncertain. The CDR3 is 12 residues long. The germline V and J ends were trimmed by 3 bases and 3 bases, with 6 bases remaining between them. DNA of the CDR3: TGTGCCAGCAGTTTCGATCGCTACGAGCAGTACTTC. Translation: CASSFDRYEQYF.

In its sample, this clonotype was seen a few times. This rearrangement joins TRBV12-3 or TRBV12-4 to TRBJ1-2; D possibly corresponds to TRBD1 (5 bases). This CDR3 spans 11 amino acids. V shed 5 bases and J shed 7 bases, with 8 bases lying between them. The CDR3, as DNA: TGTGCCAGCAGTAGAGGGACTGGCTACACCTTC. This codes for CASSRGTGYTF.

This clonotype appeared a few times. The chain is built from TRBV5-1 and TRBJ1-1; D unclear. The CDR3 has 14 amino acids. Trimming left V 0 bases short and J 4 bases short, with 10 bases between. Germline-derived CDR1 and CDR2 are SGHRS and YFSETQ. The CDR3 nucleotides read TGCGCCAGCAGCTTGGCCGGGGATGCCACTGAAGCTTTCTTT. Encoded protein: CASSLAGDATEAFF.

The chain joins TRBV24-1 to TRBJ2-3; tentative D call: TRBD2 (5 bases). Germline V gene sequence: CDR1 KGHDR, CDR2 SFDVKD. The CDR3 sequence is 13 residues long. V gave up 4 bases and J gave up 7 bases, with 11 bases separating them. CDR3 sequence (DNA): TGTGCCACCAGTGAAGCCCCGGGGTATACGCAGTATTTT. Protein product: CATSEAPGYTQYF.

J is TRBJ1-5 and V is TRBV2; D unresolved. Germline V gene data show CDR1 as SNHLY and CDR2 as FYNNEI. CDR3 size: 15 residues. Trimming took off 6 bases at V and 0 bases at J, with 12 bases between the two ends. The DNA of the CDR3 is TGTGCCAGCAGACCCGACCGATATAGCAATCAGCCCCAGCATTTT. Translating gives CASRPDRYSNQPQHF.

The chain recombines TRBV20-1 with TRBJ1-2; TRBD1 matches 7 bases. Germline-derived CDR1 and CDR2 are DFQATT and SNEGSKA (reference sequence). The ends lost 3 bases at V and 3 bases at J; junction bases unmatched: 7. The CDR3 consists of 14 residues. CDR3 region: CSARTPGQYYGYTF. The CDR3 DNA reads TGCAGTGCTAGGACCCCGGGACAGTACTATGGCTACACCTTC.

This sequence joins TRBV20-1 and TRBJ1-6; TRBD1 matches 8 bases. Germline-derived CDR1 and CDR2 are DFQATT and SNEGSKA (reference sequence). The CDR3 runs 15 residues. Trimming took 2 bases from V and 9 from J; bases not matched to a gene: 9. In DNA form, the CDR3 reads TGCAGTGCTAGAACAGGGGGTCTTTTGAGTTCACCCCTCCACTTT. Protein sequence: CSARTGGLLSSPLHF.

The chain is built from TRBV15 and TRBJ2-7, with D maybe TRBD1 (5 bases). Trimming cost V 0 bases and J 1 base, with 16 bases left between them. The CDR3 spans 17 residues. Germline V gene sequence: CDR1 LNHNV, CDR2 YYDKDF (reference sequence). Written as DNA, the CDR3 is TGTGCCACCAGCAGAGAACTGGTGGGGCCACCATCCTACGAGCAGTACTTC. This translates into CATSRELVGPPSYEQYF.